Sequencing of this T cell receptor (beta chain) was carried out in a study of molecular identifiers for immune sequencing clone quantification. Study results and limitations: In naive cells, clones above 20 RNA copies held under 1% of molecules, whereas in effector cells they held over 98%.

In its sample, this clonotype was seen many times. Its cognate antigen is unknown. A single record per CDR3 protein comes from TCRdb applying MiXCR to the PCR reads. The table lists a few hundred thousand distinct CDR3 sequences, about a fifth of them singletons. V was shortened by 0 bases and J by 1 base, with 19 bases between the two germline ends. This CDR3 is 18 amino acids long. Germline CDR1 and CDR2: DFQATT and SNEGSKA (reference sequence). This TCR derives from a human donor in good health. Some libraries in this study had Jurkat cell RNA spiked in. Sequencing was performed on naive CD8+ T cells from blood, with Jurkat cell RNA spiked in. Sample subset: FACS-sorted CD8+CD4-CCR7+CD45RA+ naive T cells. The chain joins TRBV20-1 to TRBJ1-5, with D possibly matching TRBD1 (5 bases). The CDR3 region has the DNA TGCAGTGCTAGAGATAAGGGGCCGTCAGGGTTCAGCAATCAGCCCCAGCATTTT. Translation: CSARDKGPSGFSNQPQHF.